This entry lists 21 T cell receptor beta chains sequenced from one sample in a study of blood T cells in healthy people across ages. Primers used in a second PCR of roughly 7 to 12 cycles were a sample-barcoded 5' primer and a J-beta primer mix. TCRdb reprocessed the 5' RACE reads via MiXCR and lists one record per CDR3 protein. Among roughly 790,000 distinct CDR3 sequences listed, more than 40% were seen once. The specimen was blood. Receptors originate from a woman aged 60 to 75 in good health.

This sequence joins TRBV18 and TRBJ2-5; D not resolved. The DNA end is a closer match to TRBJ2-7, so the J assignment may be wrong. In germline, CDR1 is KGHSH, CDR2 LQKENI. This CDR3 region has 14 residues. In DNA form, the CDR3 reads TGTGCCAGCTCACCACCGTGGCAGGACTACGAGCAGTACTTC. As protein: CASSPPWQDYEQYF.

The chain recombines TRBV5-1 with TRBJ2-7, with no clear D. CDR1 is SGHRS and CDR2 is YFSETQ in the germline V gene. The CDR3 loop spans 12 amino acids. V lost 5 bases to trimming and J lost 4 bases, with 10 bases between them. The CDR3 nucleotides are TGCGCCAGCAGACATACAGATTACGAGCAGTACTTC. This translates into CASRHTDYEQYF.

This clonotype was counted a few times. The rearrangement links TRBV29-1 to TRBJ2-5; 8 bases agree with TRBD1. The end of the DNA is better explained by TRBJ2-7, so the J call may be wrong. Germline-derived CDR1 and CDR2 are SQVTM and ANQGSEA. CDR3 length: 12 residues. The chain's CDR3 is CSGGDRQYEQYF. Written as DNA, the CDR3 is TGCAGCGGCGGGGACAGGCAGTACGAGCAGTACTTC.

The chain recombines TRBV24-1 with TRBJ2-1, with TRBD2 identical over 9 bases. From germline, CDR1 is KGHDR and CDR2 SFDVKD. The CDR3 has 14 residues. Trimming removed 4 bases from V and 8 bases from J; junction bases left unmatched: 5. CDR3 sequence: CATSEASGADEQFF. CDR3 nucleotide sequence: TGTGCCACCAGTGAGGCTAGCGGGGCTGATGAGCAGTTCTTC.

This clonotype was picked up many times. The chain links TRBV6-6 to TRBJ2-7; TRBD1 matches 8 bases. Germline loops: CDR1 MNHNY, CDR2 SVGAGI (reference sequence). The length of the CDR3 is 14 residues. The V gene end was trimmed by 7 bases and the J gene end by 4 bases; junction bases not matched to a gene: 9. For the CDR3, the DNA is TGTGCCAGCACTCCCACGGACAGGGCTTACGAGCAGTACTTC. Protein sequence: CASTPTDRAYEQYF.

In the case of this clonotype: A much larger clone differs by one base, so this may be a read error. The chain links TRBV7-2 to TRBJ2-1; the D call may be TRBD1 or TRBD2 (5 bases each). The germline V and J ends were trimmed by 5 bases and 10 bases, with 21 bases remaining between them. Looked up from germline, CDR1 is SGHTA and CDR2 is FQGNSA. The CDR3 covers 15 residues. In DNA form, the CDR3 reads TGTGCCAGCAGCCAGTGGACTCTAACTAAGGGGGAGCAGTTCTTC. It encodes CASSQWTLTKGEQFF.

The V call is TRBV14, the J call TRBJ2-7; TRBD1 matches 11 bases. Germline CDR1 is SGHDN and CDR2 is FVKESK. This CDR3 has 14 residues. J lost 6 bases, V lost 4 bases, and 5 bases had no gene match. CDR3: CASSLWTGGGEQYF. The CDR3, as DNA: TGTGCCAGCAGCCTTTGGACAGGGGGCGGCGAGCAGTACTTC.

The V and J genes are TRBV20-1 and TRBJ2-5, with 7 bases fitting TRBD2. Germline values: CDR1 DFQATT, CDR2 SNEGSKA (reference sequence). This CDR3 region has 17 residues. V trimming: 2 bases; J trimming: 4 bases; junction bases outside the gene matches: 16. This CDR3 is CSARNLAADPNTETQYF. DNA of the CDR3: TGCAGTGCTAGAAATCTAGCGGCCGACCCCAACACAGAGACCCAGTACTTC.

V is TRBV9 and J is TRBJ2-7; 8 bases match TRBD2. V shed 2 bases and J 5 bases; nucleotides not matched to a gene: 6. The CDR3 contains 14 residues. Germline loops: CDR1 SGDLS, CDR2 YYNGEE. The CDR3 loop is CASSVRREGHEQYF. The CDR3 DNA reads as TGTGCCAGCAGCGTCCGACGGGAGGGCCACGAGCAGTACTTC.

The chain employs TRBV7-2 and TRBJ2-1, with a weak D call TRBD1 (6 bases). Germline V gives CDR1 SGHTA, CDR2 FQGNSA. Deletions cut 6 bases from V and 2 bases from J, with 20 bases between. CDR3 length: 17 amino acids. In nucleotides, the CDR3 is TGTGCCAGCAGTAGTCAGGGGACCCATACTACCTACAATGAGCAGTTCTTC. This translates into CASSSQGTHTTYNEQFF.

The CDR3 reads CASSEAGANGKNIQYF. The CDR3 coding sequence is TGTGCCAGCAGTGAAGCCGGCGCCAACGGGAAAAACATTCAGTACTTC. The chain employs TRBV6-1 and TRBJ2-4; D unclear. CDR3 length: 16 residues. CDR1 and CDR2 (germline): MNHNS, SASEGT. The ends were cut back, 0 bases at V and 4 bases at J, with 13 bases in the middle.

The V call is TRBV16, the J call TRBJ1-2; D is unclear. Trimming stripped 0 bases from V and 3 bases from J, with 5 bases between. The length of the CDR3 is 13 residues. Germline CDR1 reads KGHSY; CDR2 reads FQNENV. This chain's CDR3 is CASSQSEDYGYTF. The CDR3 coding sequence is TGTGCCAGCAGCCAATCTGAAGACTATGGCTACACCTTC.

J is TRBJ2-5 and V is TRBV20-1, with 8 bases identical to TRBD2. The J call is doubtful: the DNA matches TRBJ2-7 better. Germline lookup yields CDR1 DFQATT and CDR2 SNEGSKA (reference sequence). The CDR3 length is 16 residues. Here the CDR3 reads CSASRSFGLAVDEQYF. The CDR3, as DNA: TGCAGTGCTAGTCGATCTTTCGGACTAGCTGTGGACGAGCAGTACTTC.

The rearrangement joins TRBV7-2 to TRBJ1-2; no firm D call. CDR1 and CDR2 from the germline V gene are SGHTA and FQGNSA. V was clipped by 5 bases and J by 4 bases, with 11 bases between them. The CDR3 length is 13 residues. CDR3 in amino acids: CASSLGSSYGYTF. CDR3 nucleotide sequence: TGTGCCAGCAGCCTTGGGAGTAGCTATGGCTACACCTTC. Complete variable domain (other parts from reference TRBV7-2 and TRBJ1-2): GAGVSQSPSNKVTEKGKDVELRCDPISGHTALYWYRQSLGQGLEFLIYFQGNSAPDKSGLPSDRFSAERTGGSVSTLTIQRTQQEDSAVYLCASSLGSSYGYTFGSGTRLTVV.

This chain's CDR3 is CASSSPPSGMRHEQFF. CDR3 nucleotide sequence: TGTGCCAGCAGTTCCCCCCCTAGCGGGATGAGGCATGAGCAGTTCTTC. The rearrangement links TRBV28 to TRBJ2-1; TRBD2 matches at 9 bases. The germline gives CDR1 MDHEN, CDR2 SYDVKM. With 4 bases clipped from V and 8 bases from J, the junction kept 12 bases outside the gene matches. The CDR3 sequence is 16 residues long.

The chain combines TRBV7-9 with TRBJ2-1; D is undetermined. Germline values: CDR1 SEHNR, CDR2 FQNEAQ (reference sequence). There are 14 residues in the CDR3. V lost 3 bases and J lost 5, with 11 bases in between. CDR3 nucleotides: TGTGCCAGCAGCTTTTCCTACTCGAACAATGAGCAGTTCTTC. Translated, it gives CASSFSYSNNEQFF.

This clonotype showed up many times. The chain recombines TRBV7-2 with TRBJ2-7; 9 bases line up with TRBD2. CDR1 is SGHTA and CDR2 is FQGNSA in the germline V gene. This CDR3 is built from 14 residues. V lost 5 bases and J lost 2; bases outside the gene matches: 4. CDR3: CASSPSSGAYEQYF. DNA for the CDR3: TGTGCCAGCAGCCCGTCTAGCGGGGCCTACGAGCAGTACTTC.

The V gene is TRBV29-1, the J gene TRBJ2-5; no definite D call. V was trimmed by 4 bases and J by 1 base, leaving 10 bases between them. Germline V gives CDR1 SQVTM, CDR2 ANQGSEA. This CDR3 contains 13 residues. CDR3 sequence reads: CSVVRVFQETQYF. The CDR3 nucleotides read TGCAGCGTTGTTAGAGTCTTCCAAGAGACCCAGTACTTC. Together with reference TRBV29-1 and TRBJ2-5, the CDR3 gives the full variable domain: SAVISQKPSRDICQRGTSLTIQCQVDSQVTMMFWYRQQPGQSLTLIATANQGSEATYESGFVIDKFPISRPNLTFSTLTVSNMSPEDSSIYLCSVVRVFQETQYFGPGTRLLVL.

The J gene is TRBJ2-5, the V gene TRBV27; 8 bases align to TRBD1. The DNA matches TRBJ2-7 better at its end, which makes the J call doubtful. This CDR3 comprises 13 residues. CDR1 and CDR2 (germline): MNHEY, SMNVEV (reference sequence). CDR3 loop: CASGGQETYEQYF. The CDR3 nucleotides are TGTGCCAGCGGGGGACAGGAAACCTACGAGCAGTACTTC.

This clonotype was seen more than once but under ten times. The rearrangement links TRBV20-1 to TRBJ2-3; 10 nucleotides align to TRBD2. Germline CDR1 is DFQATT and CDR2 is SNEGSKA (reference sequence). CDR3 size: 13 residues. J lost 4 bases, V lost 5 bases, and 3 bases had no gene match. The CDR3 sequence: CSAPSGGADTQYF. The DNA of the CDR3 is TGCAGTGCTCCCAGCGGGGGGGCAGATACGCAGTATTTT.

This clonotype has more than one count but fewer than ten. The rearrangement joins TRBV3-1 to TRBJ1-6; a weak D match, TRBD1 (5 bases). The V and J ends lost 4 bases and 7 bases respectively, with 8 bases between them. The CDR3 covers 13 residues. Germline V gene data show CDR1 as LGHDT and CDR2 as YNNKEL (reference sequence). The CDR3 bases are TGTGCCAGCAGCCCCCAGGGAAATTCACCCCTCCACTTT. It is translated as CASSPQGNSPLHF.